The rows below give T cell receptor beta chains drawn from one sample of a study of OX40 agonist ivuxolimab in advanced cancers. TCRdb's copy holds only in-frame clones and misses some; the assay was immunoSEQ multiplex PCR. Seen here are around 79,000 clones, over 75% observed once, and the top ten hold roughly 0.66%. Sequenced here: CD4+ or CD8+ T cells sorted from blood, sampled in a trial of the OX40 agonist ivuxolimab. Receptor source: an adult with an advanced solid tumor such as melanoma, head and neck, liver or kidney cancer. The CDR3 runs from the conserved cysteine through the conserved F or W. A D gene is named only where the DNA matches it firmly. Some rows mark clone size as missing; the rest say once, few, many or name a class of expanded clone.

J,V,size,D,CDR3,DNA
TRBJ2-7,TRBV2,-,TRBD1,CASSETQGNTYEQYF,TGTGCCAGCAGTGAGACACAGGGGAATACCTACGAGCAGTACTTC
TRBJ2-4,TRBV5-1,-,-,CASSLGLAKNIQYF,TGCGCCAGCAGCTTGGGTTTAGCCAAAAACATTCAGTACTTC
TRBJ2-1,TRBV6-5,few,TRBD2,CATHPGRGVNEQFF,TGTGCCACTCACCCGGGACGGGGGGTGAATGAGCAGTTCTTC
TRBJ2-5,TRBV6-5,-,-,CASSSYGSRRETQYF,TGTGCCAGCAGCTCTTATGGGAGTCGACGAGAGACCCAGTACTTC
TRBJ1-2,TRBV5-1,-,TRBD1,CASSLDPGGDGYTF,TGCGCCAGCAGCTTAGACCCAGGGGGCGATGGCTACACCTTC
TRBJ2-1,TRBV4-1,once,-,CASSQLAIVQGSRFF,TGCGCCAGCAGCCAACTAGCGATAGTACAGGGTTCGCGGTTCTTC
TRBJ1-2,TRBV5-6,-,TRBD1,CASSLWAGGSRGYTF,TGTGCCAGCAGCTTGTGGGCAGGGGGCTCGAGGGGCTACACCTTC
TRBJ1-5,TRBV27,-,TRBD1,CASSPDRGSRQPQHF,TGTGCCAGCAGCCCGGACAGGGGGTCGCGTCAGCCCCAGCATTTT
TRBJ2-7,TRBV30,-,-,CAWRDDGQSWKQYF,TGTGCCTGGAGGGACGATGGACAGTCCTGGAAGCAGTACTTC
TRBJ2-7,TRBV15,-,-,CATSRDLRARTYEQYF,TGTGCCACCAGCAGAGATCTTAGGGCACGAACCTACGAGCAGTACTTC